The 29 T cell receptor beta chains given below trace back to one sample, sequenced in a study of Ad26.COV2.S vaccination and SARS-CoV-2 variants. Treatment meaning: some 19 received Ad26.COV2.S at low or high dose, single or two shots; several received placebo; per-sample allocation not given. Collection of samples fell on day 63 after the first vaccine or placebo injection. Assay: immunoSEQ multiplex PCR; the TCRdb copy retains only in-frame clones and omits some. The sample contains some 450,000 clones, 90% of which appear only once. The source was peripheral blood, collected in a trial of Ad26.COV2.S vaccine versus placebo. The receptors derive from a person aged 18-65 years who received the Ad26.COV2.S COVID-19 vaccine or a placebo.

V gene TRBV11-3 combines with J gene TRBJ2-1; D gene unclear. This CDR3 is 19 amino acids long. Trimming left V 0 bases short and J 6 bases short, with 24 bases between. Germline V gene data show CDR1 as SGHNT and CDR2 as YENEEA. CDR3 region: CASSLDGSGLGVGGNEQFF. The CDR3 region has the DNA TGTGCCAGCAGCTTAGACGGAAGTGGATTGGGCGTCGGTGGCAATGAGCAGTTCTTC.

The chain couples TRBV6-2 or TRBV6-3 to TRBJ2-7; D not certain. Germline lookup yields CDR1 MNHEY and CDR2 SVGEGT. The CDR3 has 14 residues. Trimming shortened V by 6 bases and J by 5 bases, and 17 bases separated the two germline ends. The CDR3, as DNA: TGTGCCAGCAGCCCCTCTTGGAATCAGCACGAGCAGTACTTC. It is translated as CASSPSWNQHEQYF.

This chain joins TRBV28 and TRBJ2-2; possible D gene TRBD1, 5 bases. The CDR3 spans 17 residues. CDR1 is MDHEN and CDR2 is SYDVKM in the germline V gene. Trimming shortened V by 1 base and J by 0 bases, and 12 bases separated the two germline ends. DNA of the CDR3: TGTGCCAGCAGTTTATACCTAAGACAGTCGAACACCGGGGAGCTGTTTTTT. As protein: CASSLYLRQSNTGELFF.

The chain uses TRBV2 and TRBJ1-5; 7 nucleotides align to TRBD1. This CDR3 contains 13 residues. Germline values: CDR1 SNHLY, CDR2 FYNNEI. The V segment lost 8 bases and the J segment 2 bases; nucleotides outside the gene matches: 3. The DNA for the CDR3 is TGTGCCAGCTGGACAGGCGGCAATCAGCCCCAGCATTTT. Its translation is CASWTGGNQPQHF.

This clone was seen just once. This sequence joins TRBV23-1 and TRBJ2-7, with 9 positions matching TRBD2. TRBV23-1 qualifies as an ORF whose function is uncertain. This CDR3 region has 16 residues. The V and J ends lost 1 base and 7 bases, in that order; junction bases with no gene match: 11. The CDR3 loop is CASSQWSAGGPNEQYF. The CDR3, as DNA: TGCGCCAGCAGTCAATGGTCGGCGGGAGGGCCAAATGAGCAGTACTTC.

The chain combines TRBV9 with TRBJ2-5; no clear D gene. The V gene's germline CDR1 is SGDLS and CDR2 YYNGEE. The CDR3 extends over 14 amino acids. V was shortened by 4 bases and J by 5 bases, with 15 bases between the two germline ends. The CDR3 loop is CASSPPRPYETQYF. The CDR3 DNA is TGTGCCAGCAGCCCCCCAAGGCCTTACGAGACCCAGTACTTC. The full variable domain, its missing parts supplied by reference TRBV9 and TRBJ2-5, is DSGVTQTPKHLITATGQRVTLRCSPRSGDLSVYWYQQSLDQGLQFLIQYYNGEERAKGNILERFSAQQFPDLHSELNLSSLELGDSALYFCASSPPRPYETQYFGPGTRLLVL.

With respect to this clone: In the same sample, other DNA sequences code for this CDR3. The rearrangement joins TRBV3-1 (or the pseudogene TRBV3-2) to TRBJ2-7; 7 bases are shared with TRBD2. Losses at the gene ends were 2 bases for V and 3 bases for J; bases not matched to a gene: 4. Per the germline V gene, CDR1 is LGHDT and CDR2 is YNNKEL (reference sequence). This CDR3 region has 14 residues. The CDR3 DNA is TGTGCCAGCAGCCAAATAGCGGGTGGCTACGAGCAGTACTTC. Protein: CASSQIAGGYEQYF.

This chain uses TRBV9 with TRBJ2-5; D not resolved. V was trimmed by 3 bases and J by 3 bases, leaving 3 bases between them. Looked up from germline, CDR1 is SGDLS and CDR2 is YYNGEE. The CDR3 is 11 residues long. CDR3 loop: CASSAEETQYF. CDR3 DNA: TGTGCCAGCAGCGCCGAAGAGACCCAGTACTTC.

The rearrangement links TRBV7-9 to TRBJ2-7; TRBD2 matches at 11 bases. Germline lookup yields CDR1 SEHNR and CDR2 FQNEAQ (reference sequence). The CDR3 loop spans 16 amino acids. V trimming: 5 bases; J trimming: 0 bases; junction bases outside the gene matches: 6. CDR3 nucleotide sequence: TGTGCCAGCAGCCTCATTAGCGGGAGGGCCTCCTACGAGCAGTACTTC. This translates into CASSLISGRASYEQYF.

The rearrangement joins TRBV10-2 to TRBJ2-3, with D hard to call. Germline-derived CDR1 and CDR2 are WSHSY and SAAADI. The CDR3 is made up of 15 amino acids. Trimming removed 0 bases at V and 7 bases at J, with 14 bases between. Here the CDR3 DNA reads TGCGCCAGCAGTGAGTCGTCCGCGCCCGCAAATACGCAGTATTTT. Its protein product is CASSESSAPANTQYF.

V and J are TRBV11-3 and TRBJ1-4; TRBD1 aligns across 9 bases. Germline lookup yields CDR1 SGHNT and CDR2 YENEEA. The CDR3 has 14 amino acids. Losses at the gene ends were 5 bases for V and 5 bases for J; bases not matched to a gene: 3. In DNA form, the CDR3 reads TGTGCCAGCAGCCAGGGACAGGGAAATGAAAAACTGTTTTTT. Translating it yields CASSQGQGNEKLFF. Full variable domain (rest looked up from reference TRBV11-3 and TRBJ1-4): EAGVVQSPRYKIIEKKQPVAFWCNPISGHNTLYWYLQNLGQGPELLIRYENEEAVDDSQLPKDRFSAERLKGVDSTLKIQPAELGDSAVYLCASSQGQGNEKLFFGSGTQLSVL.

This clone was seen only once. This chain joins TRBV11-2 and TRBJ1-2, with D unclear. Between the trimmed V and J ends, which lost 1 base and 5 bases, there was a span of 2 bases. This CDR3 is 11 amino acids long. Germline assignment: CDR1 SGHAT and CDR2 FQNNGV. In DNA form, the CDR3 reads TGTGCCAGCAGCTTAGGATATGGCTACACCTTC. Its protein product is CASSLGYGYTF.

V usage is TRBV11-2 and J usage is TRBJ2-7; 8 bases map to TRBD1. CDR3 length equals 17 residues. V gave up 2 bases and J gave up 7 bases; unmatched junction bases: 16. Germline V CDR1 and CDR2: SGHAT, FQNNGV. For the CDR3, the DNA is TGTGCCAGCAGCTTACTCCACAAACCCAGGGGGCTAGGGGAGCAGTACTTC. Translated: CASSLLHKPRGLGEQYF. The full variable domain, rest sourced from reference TRBV11-2 and TRBJ2-7, is EAGVAQSPRYKIIEKRQSVAFWCNPISGHATLYWYQQILGQGPKLLIQFQNNGVVDDSQLPKDRFSAERLKGVDSTLKIQPAKLEDSAVYLCASSLLHKPRGLGEQYFGPGTRLTVT.

The CDR3 DNA sequence: TGTGCCAGCAGCTCCAGGGTGGAGAACACCGGGGAGCTGTTTTTT. Translating it yields CASSSRVENTGELFF. This rearrangement joins TRBV11-3 to TRBJ2-2; D might be TRBD1 (5 bases). Trimming took 4 bases from V and 1 from J, leaving 10 bases between them. CDR1 and CDR2 from the germline V gene are SGHNT and YENEEA. This CDR3 is 15 amino acids long.

The J gene is TRBJ2-7, the V gene TRBV3-1 (or the pseudogene TRBV3-2); D is possibly TRBD1 (6 bases). The germline CDR1 and CDR2 sequences are LGHDT and YNNKEL (reference sequence). Trimming removed 3 bases from V and 3 bases from J, with 15 bases in between. The CDR3 covers 15 residues. The CDR3 nucleotides are TGTGCCAGCAGCCACACACAGGGTAAGGACTACGAGCAGTACTTC. It translates to CASSHTQGKDYEQYF.

The rearrangement joins TRBV30 to TRBJ1-5, with a weak D call TRBD1 (5 bases). Germline V lookup: CDR1 GTSNPN, CDR2 SVGIG (reference sequence). The V gene lost 2 bases and the J gene lost 7 bases, with 15 bases spanning the gap. The CDR3 length is 14 residues. The CDR3 nucleotides are TGTGCCTGGAGTCGGGACCGGAGGGTCCAGCCCCAGCATTTT. Translating gives CAWSRDRRVQPQHF.

The chain is built from TRBV28 and TRBJ2-3; 12 bases fit TRBD2. CDR1 and CDR2 (germline): MDHEN, SYDVKM. The V gene end was trimmed by 4 bases and the J gene end by 4 bases; junction bases not matched to a gene: 3. This CDR3 has 15 residues. CDR3 DNA sequence: TGTGCCAGCAGTTCTAGCGGGAGGGATTCAGATACGCAGTATTTT. This encodes CASSSSGRDSDTQYF.

This chain connects TRBV6-2 or TRBV6-3 to TRBJ2-3; D may be TRBD2 (7 bases). Germline CDR1 is MNHEY and CDR2 is SVGEGT. V was trimmed by 2 bases and J by 1 base, leaving 16 bases between them. The CDR3 is made up of 17 amino acids. CDR3 DNA sequence: TGTGCCAGCAGTTACGGTACATTCGGGGGGCGCACAGATACGCAGTATTTT. This codes for CASSYGTFGGRTDTQYF.

This clone came up once. The chain carries TRBV10-3 and TRBJ1-6; possibly TRBD1 for D (5 bases). Deletions cut 11 bases from V and 8 bases from J, with 16 bases between. The CDR3 runs 13 residues. Per germline, CDR1 ENHRY and CDR2 SYGVKD. The CDR3 reads CAAGRQQDSPLHF. CDR3 sequence (DNA): TGTGCCGCCGGCCGACAGCAGGATTCACCCCTCCACTTT.

The V call is TRBV29-1, the J call TRBJ1-4; D remains ambiguous. This CDR3 has 12 amino acids. V shed 4 bases and J shed 0 bases, with 3 bases lying between them. The germline V gene has CDR1 SQVTM and CDR2 ANQGSEA. CDR3 nucleotides: TGCAGCGTTGGAACAACTAATGAAAAACTGTTTTTT. Protein: CSVGTTNEKLFF.

The chain has TRBV24-1 and TRBJ2-7; the match to TRBD1 covers 7 bases. Losses at the gene ends were 4 bases for V and 2 bases for J; bases not matched to a gene: 7. The length of the CDR3 is 15 residues. Germline V gene sequence: CDR1 KGHDR, CDR2 SFDVKD. The CDR3 spells CATSDPGQKPYEQYF. The CDR3 region has the DNA TGTGCCACCAGTGACCCGGGACAGAAACCCTACGAGCAGTACTTC.

This clone was seen a handful of times. The rearrangement uses TRBV28 and TRBJ1-4; D not resolved. Per the germline V gene, CDR1 is MDHEN and CDR2 is SYDVKM. Trimming removed 5 bases at V and 5 bases at J, with 9 bases between. This CDR3 contains 13 residues. This CDR3 reads CASSQRANEKLFF. The CDR3 nucleotides are TGTGCCAGCAGTCAAAGGGCAAATGAAAAACTGTTTTTT.

This chain connects TRBV7-2 to TRBJ2-5; unclear D gene. The CDR3 is made up of 12 amino acids. V dropped 5 bases and J dropped 5 bases, with 9 bases sitting between them. Germline V gene sequence: CDR1 SGHTA, CDR2 FQGNSA. The CDR3 region has the DNA TGTGCCAGCAGCGTGACGATTGAGACCCAGTACTTC. Translating gives CASSVTIETQYF.

This chain uses TRBV19 with TRBJ1-4; D is possibly TRBD1 (6 bases). The CDR3 runs to 15 residues. CDR1 and CDR2 from the germline V gene are LNHDA and SQIVND (reference sequence). V lost 1 base to trimming and J lost 5 bases, with 11 bases between them. This chain's CDR3 is CASSIVRQANEKLFF. CDR3 coding DNA: TGTGCCAGTAGTATAGTGAGACAGGCGAATGAAAAACTGTTTTTT.

V is TRBV9 and J is TRBJ2-5; D remains ambiguous. The CDR3 length is 14 residues. In germline, CDR1 is SGDLS, CDR2 YYNGEE. The ends were cut back, 2 bases at V and 1 base at J, with 9 bases in the middle. In DNA, the CDR3 is TGTGCCAGCAGCGTTACGGACGGCCAAGAGACCCAGTACTTC. Encoded protein: CASSVTDGQETQYF.

The chain joins TRBV5-1 to TRBJ1-1; D gene uncertain. Trimming cost V 4 bases and J 3 bases, with 10 bases left between them. CDR1 and CDR2 from the germline V gene are SGHRS and YFSETQ. There are 13 residues in the CDR3. The CDR3 DNA sequence: TGCGCCAGCAGCACCGTTGAGGACACTGAAGCTTTCTTT. Protein product: CASSTVEDTEAFF.

In nucleotides, the CDR3 is TGTGCCAGTAGTATTCCAGGTATCTACGAGCAGTACTTC. Amino acid sequence: CASSIPGIYEQYF. This rearrangement joins TRBV19 to TRBJ2-7; the D is unclear. Germline V lookup: CDR1 LNHDA, CDR2 SQIVND (reference sequence). The CDR3 length is 13 residues. Trimming pared 3 bases from V and 3 bases from J, leaving 9 bases between. Combining the CDR3 with reference TRBV19 and TRBJ2-7 gives the whole variable domain DGGITQSPKYLFRKEGQNVTLSCEQNLNHDAMYWYRQDPGQGLRLIYYSQIVNDFQKGDIAEGYSVSREKKESFPLTVTSAQKNPTAFYLCASSIPGIYEQYFGPGTRLTVT.

The rearrangement links TRBV6-2 or TRBV6-3 to TRBJ2-1; 11 bases line up with TRBD2. The germline V gene encodes CDR1 MNHEY and CDR2 SVGEGT. This CDR3 contains 15 residues. The J segment lost 3 bases and the V segment lost 5 bases, leaving 3 bases of the junction unmatched. DNA for the CDR3: TGTGCCAGCAGTCTAGCGGGAGGAATCTACAATGAGCAGTTCTTC. It yields the protein CASSLAGGIYNEQFF.

The chain joins TRBV30 to TRBJ1-4; D may be TRBD1 (5 bases). The CDR3 has 16 amino acids. CDR1 and CDR2 (germline): GTSNPN, SVGIG (reference sequence). The V and J ends lost 0 bases and 7 bases respectively, with 18 bases between them. CDR3 protein: CAWSVTRRAGSEKLFF. As DNA, the CDR3 is TGTGCCTGGAGTGTAACCCGCAGGGCCGGGAGTGAAAAACTGTTTTTT.